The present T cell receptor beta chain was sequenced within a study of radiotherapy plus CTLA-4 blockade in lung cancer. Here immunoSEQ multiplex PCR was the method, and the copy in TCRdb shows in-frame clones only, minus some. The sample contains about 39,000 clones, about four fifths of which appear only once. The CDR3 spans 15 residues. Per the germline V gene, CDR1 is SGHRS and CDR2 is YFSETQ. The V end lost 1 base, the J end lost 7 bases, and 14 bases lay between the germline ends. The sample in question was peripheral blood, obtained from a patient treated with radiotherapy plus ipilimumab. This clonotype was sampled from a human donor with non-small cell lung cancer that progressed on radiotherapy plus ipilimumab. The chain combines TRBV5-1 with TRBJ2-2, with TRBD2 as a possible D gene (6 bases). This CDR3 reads CASSLPGGLGGELFF. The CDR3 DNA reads TGCGCCAGCAGCTTGCCCGGGGGACTGGGCGGGGAGCTGTTTTTT.